Following are 16 T cell receptor beta chains from one sample sequenced in a study of cytomegalovirus exposure and HLA in healthy donors. The study ran its PCR with 60 Vbeta and 13 Jbeta primers. The repertoire was sequenced with immunoSEQ multiplex PCR; TCRdb's copy has only in-frame clones and lacks some. The sample consists of 120,000 to 150,000 clones, roughly 90% of them appearing once. Input material: PBMCs. These TCRs come from a woman between 40 and 50 years old in good health and CMV-seronegative.

The chain links TRBV29-1 to TRBJ2-1, with D possibly being TRBD2 (5 bases). Germline assignment: CDR1 SQVTM and CDR2 ANQGSEA. Trimming removed 0 bases from V and 0 bases from J, with 12 bases in between. The CDR3 runs 16 residues. CDR3 DNA: TGCAGCGTTGAAGAGGCTAGCAGGAGCTCCTACAATGAGCAGTTCTTC. Amino acids: CSVEEASRSSYNEQFF.

The V gene is TRBV7-2, the J gene TRBJ2-7, with 9 bases matching TRBD2. Trimming cost V 5 bases and J 3 bases; bases outside gene matches: 5. The CDR3 extends over 14 amino acids. CDR1 SGHTA and CDR2 FQGNSA come from the germline V gene. CDR3 sequence: CASSPSGILYEQYF. The CDR3 nucleotides are TGTGCCAGCAGCCCTAGCGGGATCCTCTACGAGCAGTACTTC.

The gene calls are TRBV4-1 and TRBJ1-4; the D is unclear. There are 15 residues in the CDR3. Germline-derived CDR1 and CDR2 are MGHRA and YSYEKL. Trimming removed 4 bases from V and 8 bases from J, with 17 bases in between. The CDR3: CASSLPRASGEKLFF. CDR3 coding DNA: TGCGCCAGCAGCCTCCCGCGGGCCTCGGGGGAAAAACTGTTTTTT.

This clone was recorded once. V gene TRBV18 combines with J gene TRBJ2-7, with D perhaps TRBD1 (6 bases). V was pared by 3 bases and J by 7 bases, with 19 bases between. Germline CDR1 reads KGHSH; CDR2 reads LQKENI. The CDR3 totals 15 residues. The CDR3 nucleotides are TGTGCCAGCTCACCCCCGGGACAAGGGTCCGTGGAGCAGTACTTC. It yields the protein CASSPPGQGSVEQYF.

V usage is TRBV7-2 and J usage is TRBJ2-7; TRBD1 might be the D (5 bases). Germline V gene data show CDR1 as SGHTA and CDR2 as FQGNSA. The CDR3 spans 13 residues. V was shortened by 3 bases and J by 4 bases, with 10 bases between the two germline ends. CDR3 DNA: TGTGCCAGCAGCTTTGTTGGGGCTTACGAGCAGTACTTC. This encodes CASSFVGAYEQYF.

This sequence joins TRBV29-1 and TRBJ1-1, with D tentatively TRBD1 (6 bases). Germline values: CDR1 SQVTM, CDR2 ANQGSEA. The CDR3 runs 14 residues. Between the trimmed V and J ends, which lost 4 bases and 0 bases, there was a span of 12 bases. The CDR3 protein is CSVGGGGMNTEAFF. CDR3 nucleotides: TGCAGCGTTGGAGGGGGGGGAATGAACACTGAAGCTTTCTTT.

The CDR3 spells CASSPGRVAGELFF. As DNA, the CDR3 is TGTGCCAGCAGTCCGGGCAGGGTTGCCGGGGAGCTGTTTTTT. The chain is built from TRBV27 and TRBJ2-2, with D perhaps TRBD1 (5 bases). V lost 5 bases and J 6 bases, leaving 13 bases between the germline ends. CDR1 and CDR2 from the germline V gene are MNHEY and SMNVEV (reference sequence). The CDR3 contains 14 residues.

CDR3 loop: CASTPPKGRDTNNEQFF. Here the CDR3 DNA reads TGTGCCAGCACCCCCCCAAAAGGCAGGGATACTAACAATGAGCAGTTCTTC. The chain couples TRBV28 to TRBJ2-1; the D gene is possibly TRBD1 (5 bases). The CDR3 is 17 amino acids. Germline V gene data show CDR1 as MDHEN and CDR2 as SYDVKM. The V end lost 7 bases, the J end lost 5 bases, and 24 bases lay between the germline ends.

The J gene is TRBJ2-5, the V gene TRBV5-1, with 9 nucleotides matching TRBD1. The J call could be wrong; TRBJ2-7 is a better fit for the DNA end. Germline V gene lookup returns CDR1 SGHRS and CDR2 YFSETQ. This CDR3 contains 15 residues. This CDR3 reads CASSPAGTGNYEQYF. The DNA of the CDR3 is TGCGCCAGCAGCCCCGCCGGGACAGGGAATTACGAGCAGTACTTC.

V and J are TRBV6-5 and TRBJ1-2; 7 bases are shared with TRBD1. CDR3 length: 13 amino acids. V shed 5 bases and J 8 bases; nucleotides not matched to a gene: 8. Per the germline V gene, CDR1 is MNHEY and CDR2 is SVGAGI. The CDR3 DNA sequence: TGTGCCAGCAGTCCTACTACCAGGGGGGGCTACACCTTC. Translation gives CASSPTTRGGYTF.

This sequence joins TRBV18 and TRBJ2-7; TRBD1 aligns across 8 bases. The V gene's germline CDR1 is KGHSH and CDR2 LQKENI. The CDR3 has 16 amino acids. With 3 bases clipped from V and 1 base from J, the junction kept 8 bases outside the gene matches. In DNA form, the CDR3 reads TGTGCCAGCTCACCTTCAGGACAGGGATTTTCCTACGAGCAGTACTTC. Protein product: CASSPSGQGFSYEQYF. The whole variable domain, filled in from reference TRBV18 and TRBJ2-7, reads NAGVMQNPRHLVRRRGQEARLRCSPMKGHSHVYWYRQLPEEGLKFMVYLQKENIIDESGMPKERFSAEFPKEGPSILRIQQVVRGDSAAYFCASSPSGQGFSYEQYFGPGTRLTVT.

V is TRBV6-5 and J is TRBJ2-7, with D possibly being TRBD2 (5 bases). V lost 4 bases, J lost 3 bases, and 10 bases lay in between. The CDR3 sequence is 13 residues long. The germline CDR1 and CDR2 sequences are MNHEY and SVGAGI. CDR3 DNA: TGTGCCAGCAGTTCCGGGGTACTCTACGAGCAGTACTTC. This translates into CASSSGVLYEQYF.

The CDR3 bases are TGTGCCAGCAGCTTACTAGCGGGGCAAGAGACCCAGTACTTC. Translating gives CASSLLAGQETQYF. The chain uses TRBV7-2 and TRBJ2-5, with 9 nucleotides matching TRBD2. Germline values: CDR1 SGHTA, CDR2 FQGNSA. After removal of 2 bases from V and 2 bases from J, the junction contained 0 bases not matched to a gene. The CDR3 loop spans 14 amino acids.

The chain is built from TRBV5-4 and TRBJ2-3; the D gene is possibly TRBD2 (5 bases). The CDR3 has 15 amino acids. The V end lost 4 bases, the J end lost 1 base, and 13 bases lay between the germline ends. Germline lookup yields CDR1 SGHNT and CDR2 YYREEE (reference sequence). As DNA, the CDR3 is TGTGCCAGCAGCGAACTGAAGGAGGGCACAGATACGCAGTATTTT. Translation gives CASSELKEGTDTQYF.

The gene calls are TRBV11-3 and TRBJ2-3, with TRBD1 as a possible D gene (5 bases). The ends were cut back, 1 base at V and 1 base at J, with 6 bases in the middle. CDR1 and CDR2 from the germline V gene are SGHNT and YENEEA. The CDR3 loop spans 14 amino acids. The CDR3 is CASSLARGTDTQYF. The DNA of the CDR3 is TGTGCCAGCAGCTTAGCCAGGGGCACAGATACGCAGTATTTT.

The V gene is TRBV6-5, the J gene TRBJ1-2; D is unclear. Germline CDR1 MNHEY, CDR2 SVGAGI. The length of the CDR3 is 15 residues. The V gene lost 3 bases and the J gene lost 6 bases, with 17 bases spanning the gap. CDR3 nucleotides: TGTGCCAGCAGTTATGGGTGGAGGGAAGAAGATGGCTACACCTTC. This sequence encodes CASSYGWREEDGYTF.